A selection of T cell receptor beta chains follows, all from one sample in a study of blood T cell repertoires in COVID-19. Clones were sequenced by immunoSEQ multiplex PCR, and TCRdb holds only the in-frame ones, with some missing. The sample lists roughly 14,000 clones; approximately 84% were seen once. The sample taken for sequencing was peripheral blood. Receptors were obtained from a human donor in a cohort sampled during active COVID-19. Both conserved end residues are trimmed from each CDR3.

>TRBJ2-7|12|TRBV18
ASSPRTEGNEQY
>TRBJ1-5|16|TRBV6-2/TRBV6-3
ASSYPTGRGSSNQPQH
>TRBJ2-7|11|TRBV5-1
ASALGQAYEQY
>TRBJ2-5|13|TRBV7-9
ASSLDGTSKETQY
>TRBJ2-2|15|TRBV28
ASSPPGLAGDTGELF
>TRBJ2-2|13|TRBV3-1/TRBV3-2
ASSQVLAGLGELF
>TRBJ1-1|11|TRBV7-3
ASSLQGSTEAF
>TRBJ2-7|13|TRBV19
ASSGIGGKTYEQY
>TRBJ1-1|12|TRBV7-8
ASSEMGGNTEAF
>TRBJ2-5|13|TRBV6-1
ASSEAQGRQETQY
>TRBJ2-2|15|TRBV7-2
ASSFDAVWGRTGELF
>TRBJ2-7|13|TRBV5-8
ASSLPTGAGYEQY
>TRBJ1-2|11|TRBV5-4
ASSSGRVNGYT
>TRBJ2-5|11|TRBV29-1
SVSGGGQETQY
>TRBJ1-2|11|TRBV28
ASSPTGSYGYT
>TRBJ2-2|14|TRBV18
ASSRRGSENTGELF
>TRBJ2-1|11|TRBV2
ASSYLRGYEQF
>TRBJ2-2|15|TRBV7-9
ASSRSPGQAYTGELF
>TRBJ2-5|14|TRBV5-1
ASSLAGRGDQETQY
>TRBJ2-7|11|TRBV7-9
ASSSKTGNEQY
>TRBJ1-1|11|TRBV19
ASSIGTVAEAF
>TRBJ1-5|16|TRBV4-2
ASSQSTLRSDSNQPQH
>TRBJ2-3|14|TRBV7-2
ASSLYAGVSTDTQY
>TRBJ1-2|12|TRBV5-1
ASSLEATDYGYT
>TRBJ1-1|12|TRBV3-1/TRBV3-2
ASSRTQGNTEAF
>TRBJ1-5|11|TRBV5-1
ASSLQVDQPQH
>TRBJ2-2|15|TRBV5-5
ASSSGRGPPNTGELF
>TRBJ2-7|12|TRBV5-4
ASSRDRDVYEQY
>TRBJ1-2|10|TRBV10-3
AISPQGSGYT
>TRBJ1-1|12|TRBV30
AWSHRGLTTEAF
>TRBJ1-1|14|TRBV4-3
ASSQSGQGLNTEAF
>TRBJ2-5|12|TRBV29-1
SVETYEAQETQY
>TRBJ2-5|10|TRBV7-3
ASSYREGTQY